Shown below are 21 T cell receptor beta chains from a single sample sequenced in a study of CD8 T cells in Susac syndrome. Random hexamers primed reverse transcription of about 0.5 to 1 ug RNA. TCRdb processed the immunoSEQ multiplex PCR reads anew with MiXCR; each CDR3 protein has one entry. The sample carries about 200,000 distinct CDR3 sequences, 95% recorded once. Sequencing was performed on CD4+ T cells from PBMCs. The receptors were sampled from a human donor with multiple sclerosis.

This clonotype has only one observation. The V and J genes are TRBV20-1 and TRBJ2-4, with D possibly being TRBD1 (6 bases). Per the germline V gene, CDR1 is DFQATT and CDR2 is SNEGSKA (reference sequence). The length of the CDR3 is 13 residues. V lost 0 bases, J lost 6 bases, and 9 bases lay in between. The CDR3 region is CSAREGQTNIQYF. The CDR3 region has the DNA TGCAGTGCTAGAGAAGGACAGACAAACATTCAGTACTTC.

The rearrangement links TRBV15 to TRBJ1-2; 8 bases align to TRBD1. This CDR3 comprises 13 residues. Germline CDR1 reads LNHNV; CDR2 reads YYDKDF (reference sequence). The V segment lost 6 bases and the J segment 8 bases; nucleotides outside the gene matches: 8. CDR3 sequence: CATSMDREGGYTF. The DNA for the CDR3 is TGTGCCACCAGTATGGACAGGGAGGGAGGCTACACCTTC. Full variable domain (rest looked up from reference TRBV15 and TRBJ1-2): DAMVIQNPRYQVTQFGKPVTLSCSQTLNHNVMYWYQQKSSQAPKLLFHYYDKDFNNEADTPDNFQSRRPNTSFCFLDIRSPGLGDTAMYLCATSMDREGGYTFGSGTRLTVV.

This clonotype was recorded once. The chain combines TRBV7-9 with TRBJ2-5; D possibly uses TRBD1 or TRBD2 (5 bases each). The CDR3 is made up of 15 amino acids. Trimming took off 5 bases at V and 9 bases at J, with 22 bases between the two ends. Looked up from germline, CDR1 is SEHNR and CDR2 is FQNEAQ (reference sequence). The CDR3 DNA reads TGTGCCAGCAGCAAACGGGCAGGGACCCTCGGTGCCCAGTACTTC. Its translation is CASSKRAGTLGAQYF.

The rearrangement joins TRBV7-6 to TRBJ2-5; D ambiguous. CDR3 length: 14 residues. V was pared by 4 bases and J by 5 bases, with 14 bases between. CDR1 is SGHVS, CDR2 FNYEAQ, per germline. The CDR3 is CASSYQEGRETQYF. CDR3 DNA: TGTGCCAGCAGCTACCAGGAAGGGCGGGAGACCCAGTACTTC.

The rearrangement uses TRBV25-1 and TRBJ2-7; no definite D call. Germline CDR1 MGHDK, CDR2 SYGVNS. Trimming removed 5 bases from V and 0 bases from J, with 11 bases in between. The CDR3 length is 14 residues. CDR3: CASSTTESSYEQYF. In DNA, the CDR3 is TGTGCCAGCAGTACTACAGAGAGCTCCTACGAGCAGTACTTC.

The chain links TRBV2 to TRBJ1-3; 8 bases match TRBD1. Germline V CDR1 and CDR2: SNHLY, FYNNEI. V gave up 7 bases and J gave up 2 bases; unmatched junction bases: 7. The CDR3 has 15 residues. CDR3 sequence (DNA): TGTGCCAGCATCTTAGGACAGGGTGCTGGAAACACCATATATTTT. Protein sequence: CASILGQGAGNTIYF.

J is TRBJ2-1 and V is TRBV20-1, with 14 bases lining up with TRBD2. V lost 6 bases to trimming and J lost 7 bases; unmatched junction nucleotides: 5. The CDR3 runs to 14 residues. CDR1 and CDR2 from the germline V gene are DFQATT and SNEGSKA (reference sequence). The CDR3 sequence: CSARLAGGLNEQFF. The CDR3 DNA sequence: TGCAGTGCCAGACTAGCGGGGGGGCTGAATGAGCAGTTCTTC.

The chain recombines TRBV3-1 with TRBJ2-2; the match to TRBD2 covers 11 bases. Per the germline V gene, CDR1 is LGHDT and CDR2 is YNNKEL (reference sequence). V dropped 4 bases and J dropped 3; count of bases not matched to a gene: 7. The CDR3 contains 17 residues. CDR3 in amino acids: CASSRPLAGVYTGELFF. The CDR3 coding sequence is TGTGCCAGCAGCCGCCCACTAGCGGGGGTGTACACCGGGGAGCTGTTTTTT.

The chain is built from TRBV7-3 and TRBJ2-3, with a tentative D call TRBD2 (6 bases). The CDR3 consists of 13 residues. Germline V CDR1 and CDR2: SGHTA, FQGTGA. V dropped 0 bases and J dropped 6 bases, with 7 bases sitting between them. CDR3 nucleotides: TGTGCCAGCAGCTTAACAGGGAGGGATACGCAGTATTTT. This codes for CASSLTGRDTQYF.

The rearrangement links TRBV19 to TRBJ2-1; the D gene is possibly TRBD2 (5 bases). The CDR3 runs 15 residues. CDR1 LNHDA and CDR2 SQIVND come from the germline V gene (reference sequence). V was clipped by 3 bases and J by 0 bases, with 9 bases between them. CDR3 coding DNA: TGTGCCAGTAGTATGTGGGGAGACTCCTACAATGAGCAGTTCTTC. Its translation: CASSMWGDSYNEQFF. The complete variable domain, with remaining parts taken from reference TRBV19 and TRBJ2-1, reads DGGITQSPKYLFRKEGQNVTLSCEQNLNHDAMYWYRQDPGQGLRLIYYSQIVNDFQKGDIAEGYSVSREKKESFPLTVTSAQKNPTAFYLCASSMWGDSYNEQFFGPGTRLTVL.

This chain uses TRBV4-2 with TRBJ2-7; 10 nucleotides match TRBD1. The CDR3 consists of 15 residues. The V gene's germline CDR1 is LGHNA and CDR2 YNFKEQ. The V segment lost 5 bases and the J segment 5 bases; nucleotides outside the gene matches: 9. CDR3 loop: CASSTGGQGLHEQYF. CDR3 DNA: TGTGCCAGCAGCACCGGGGGACAGGGGTTACACGAGCAGTACTTC.

The chain uses TRBV27 and TRBJ2-5, with 8 bases lining up with TRBD2. The CDR3 is 16 amino acids. V trimming: 4 bases; J trimming: 1 base; junction bases outside the gene matches: 8. CDR1 is MNHEY, CDR2 SMNVEV, per germline (reference sequence). The CDR3 nucleotides read TGTGCCAGCAGTTGGGGGAGGGCGGGGGGCCAAGAGACCCAGTACTTC. Its protein product is CASSWGRAGGQETQYF.

As regards this clonotype: Compared with germline, one end of the junction differs, possibly owing to a read error. The chain recombines TRBV9 with TRBJ2-2; 9 bases are shared with TRBD1. This CDR3 spans 16 amino acids. The germline CDR1 and CDR2 sequences are SGDLS and YYNGEE. CDR3 in DNA: TGTGCCAGCAGCGTGTTCGGGACAGGGAACGCCGGGGAGCTGTTTTTT. Its protein product is CASSVFGTGNAGELFF.

The rearrangement joins TRBV20-1 to TRBJ2-7, with D perhaps given as TRBD1 or TRBD2 (6 bases each). The CDR3 length is 11 residues. Trimming took 3 bases from V and 5 from J, leaving 8 bases between them. Germline loops: CDR1 DFQATT, CDR2 SNEGSKA (reference sequence). The CDR3 DNA is TGCAGTGCTAGTAGGGGGGACGAGCAGTACTTC. Its translation: CSASRGDEQYF.

The chain couples TRBV7-1 to TRBJ1-1; D may be TRBD1 (6 bases). TRBV7-1 is treated as an ORF (open reading frame) with a function not yet certain. With 5 bases removed from V and 3 bases from J, the gap between germline ends came to 16 bases. CDR3 size: 15 residues. The CDR3 loop is CASSTNTGPHTEAFF. Written as DNA, the CDR3 is TGTGCCAGCAGCACCAACACAGGGCCCCACACTGAAGCTTTCTTT.

The chain links TRBV20-1 to TRBJ1-1, with 8 bases aligning to TRBD1. Germline loops: CDR1 DFQATT, CDR2 SNEGSKA (reference sequence). The CDR3 is 15 residues long. The trim removed 3 bases at V and 1 base at J, leaving 7 bases unmatched. CDR3 in DNA: TGCAGTGCTAGGGGAGTCGGACAGGGGAACACTGAAGCTTTCTTT. Amino acids: CSARGVGQGNTEAFF.

The chain couples TRBV12-3 or TRBV12-4 to TRBJ1-6; D ambiguous. Trimming pared 1 base from V and 7 bases from J, leaving 11 bases between. This CDR3 spans 15 amino acids. CDR3 loop: CASSLGGSGNSPLHF. CDR3 DNA sequence: TGTGCCAGCAGTTTAGGGGGTTCCGGAAATTCACCCCTCCACTTT.

This rearrangement joins TRBV2 to TRBJ1-1, with D possibly matching TRBD1 (5 bases). The ends were cut back, 10 bases at V and 1 base at J, with 7 bases in the middle. This CDR3 region has 11 residues. Germline-derived CDR1 and CDR2 are SNHLY and FYNNEI. The CDR3: CANTGNTEAFF. For the CDR3, the DNA is TGTGCCAACACAGGGAACACTGAAGCTTTCTTT.

CDR3 sequence reads: CASSQGLAGGLNEQFF. The CDR3 nucleotides read TGTGCCAGCAGCCAGGGACTAGCGGGGGGGCTTAATGAGCAGTTCTTC. This chain uses TRBV3-1 with TRBJ2-1; 16 bases agree with TRBD2. V was clipped by 3 bases and J by 7 bases; unmatched bases: 3. The CDR3 totals 16 residues. The germline V gene has CDR1 LGHDT and CDR2 YNNKEL (reference sequence).

The rearrangement links TRBV6-5 to TRBJ2-1, with 7 bases identical to TRBD2. Trimming at V came to 0 bases and at J to 4 bases, leaving 9 bases not matched to a gene. CDR1 and CDR2 from the germline V gene are MNHEY and SVGAGI. CDR3 length: 17 amino acids. Here the CDR3 reads CASSYSSLAGVYNEQFF. CDR3 in DNA: TGTGCCAGCAGTTACTCGTCATTGGCGGGGGTTTACAATGAGCAGTTCTTC.

This clonotype is a singleton in its sample. CDR3 nucleotide sequence: TGTGCTAGCTCGAGGGGGCCGGTAGATACGCAGTATTTT. It is translated as CASSRGPVDTQYF. The J gene is TRBJ2-3, the V gene TRBV12-5; TRBD1 matches 7 bases. This CDR3 is 13 amino acids long. Trimming at V came to 9 bases and at J to 5 bases, leaving 8 bases not matched to a gene. Germline V gene data show CDR1 as LGHNT and CDR2 as FRNRAP.